This T cell receptor (beta chain) was captured by sequencing in a study of blood T cell repertoires in COVID-19. Study context: The origin of the acute and convalescent COVID-19 samples was the United States, Italy and Spain. Sample material is recorded as cDNA or gDNA derived from T cells, B-cell-depleted T cells, or PBMCs.

The authors' processing: Estimation of nucleated cell counts relied on the amplification of reference gene primers. This table comes from immunoSEQ multiplex PCR, and its TCRdb copy is limited to in-frame clones, with some not included. V, J and clone size were drawn from that table, and D and trimming were deduced from the DNA. The repertoire holds about 80,000 clones, with around 79% as singletons. This clone was seen only a few times. The receptor was derived from a man older than 75 with acute or convalescent COVID-19. Material for sequencing was peripheral blood.

CDR3: CASMRQPNSPLHF. The DNA for the CDR3 is TGTGCCAGTATGAGACAGCCAAATTCACCCCTCCACTTT. The chain links TRBV19 to TRBJ1-6; maybe TRBD1 (5 bases). V was trimmed by 7 bases and J by 7 bases, leaving 11 bases between them. CDR1 and CDR2 from the germline V gene are LNHDA and SQIVND (reference sequence). The CDR3 sequence is 13 residues long.